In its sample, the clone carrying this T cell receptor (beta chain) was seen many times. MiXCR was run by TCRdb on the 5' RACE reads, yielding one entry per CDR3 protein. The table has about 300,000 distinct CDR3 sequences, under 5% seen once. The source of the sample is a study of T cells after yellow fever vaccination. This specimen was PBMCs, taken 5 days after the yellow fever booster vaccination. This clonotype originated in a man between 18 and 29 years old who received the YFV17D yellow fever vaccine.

The CDR3 region is CASSLVTPLRDIQYF. CDR3 DNA: TGCGCCAGCAGCTTGGTGACCCCTCTCCGGGACATTCAGTACTTC. The chain employs TRBV5-1 and TRBJ2-4; D is unclear. CDR1 is SGHRS, CDR2 YFSETQ, per germline. Trimming cost V 0 bases and J 8 bases, with 15 bases left between them. The CDR3 sequence is 15 residues long.